These 17 T cell receptor beta chains came from one sample sequenced in a study of blood T cell repertoires in COVID-19. TCRdb keeps only in-frame clones here, not all; method: immunoSEQ multiplex PCR. The sample contains around 46,000 clones, 85% to 90% of which appear only once. The material sequenced was peripheral blood. These receptors were taken from a middle-aged man with active COVID-19.

This rearrangement joins TRBV4-1 to TRBJ1-2; 8 bases map to TRBD1. Germline V gives CDR1 MGHRA, CDR2 YSYEKL. The CDR3 contains 14 residues. Trimming removed 6 bases from V and 2 bases from J; junction bases left unmatched: 5. CDR3 loop: CASRPGGANYGYTF. The CDR3 DNA is TGCGCCAGCAGACCAGGGGGCGCCAACTATGGCTACACCTTC.

This chain links TRBV28 with TRBJ2-7; 9 nucleotides line up with TRBD1. The V gene end was trimmed by 6 bases and the J gene end by 1 base; junction bases not matched to a gene: 25. This CDR3 contains 21 residues. Germline V CDR1 and CDR2: MDHEN, SYDVKM. As DNA, the CDR3 is TGTGCCAGCAGCCCCTCTAAATCCTCACTGGGGGGGACAGGGTTTTCCTACGAGCAGTACTTC. Its translation: CASSPSKSSLGGTGFSYEQYF.

The V gene is TRBV6-5, the J gene TRBJ2-2; 8 bases match TRBD2. The CDR3 length is 15 residues. Looked up from germline, CDR1 is MNHEY and CDR2 is SVGAGI. V lost 4 bases, J lost 6 bases, and 7 bases stayed unmatched. CDR3 amino acids: CASSSTGGAPGELFF. In DNA, the CDR3 is TGTGCCAGCAGTTCGACGGGAGGGGCGCCCGGGGAGCTGTTTTTT.

The chain employs TRBV5-1 and TRBJ2-7, with 10 bases fitting TRBD2. The junction had 8 bases not matched to a gene; V was cut back by 4 bases and J by 1 base. Per germline, CDR1 SGHRS and CDR2 YFSETQ. This CDR3 has 16 amino acids. CDR3 sequence reads: CASSPPGLADSYEQYF. CDR3 nucleotides: TGCGCCAGCAGCCCCCCTGGACTAGCGGATTCCTACGAGCAGTACTTC.

This chain joins TRBV7-3 and TRBJ1-1; D gene unclear. The V end lost 5 bases, the J end lost 5 bases, and 15 bases lay between the germline ends. Germline V gene sequence: CDR1 SGHTA, CDR2 FQGTGA. CDR3 length: 14 residues. CDR3: CASSPGRRGTEAFF. The CDR3 coding sequence is TGTGCCAGCAGCCCTGGCCGCCGGGGAACTGAAGCTTTCTTT. Supplemented by reference TRBV7-3 and TRBJ1-1, the full variable domain reads GAGVSQTPSNKVTEKGKYVELRCDPISGHTALYWYRQSLGQGPEFLIYFQGTGAADDSGLPNDRFFAVRPEGSVSTLKIQRTERGDSAVYLCASSPGRRGTEAFFGQGTRLTVV.

The chain joins TRBV7-9 to TRBJ2-1; 10 bases agree with TRBD2. The CDR3 sequence is 17 residues long. Germline V gene lookup returns CDR1 SEHNR and CDR2 FQNEAQ (reference sequence). V shed 5 bases and J 4 bases; nucleotides not matched to a gene: 11. The CDR3 is CASSPPRLAGGYNEQFF. The CDR3 nucleotides are TGTGCCAGCAGCCCGCCTAGACTAGCGGGTGGATACAATGAGCAGTTCTTC.

The chain employs TRBV19 and TRBJ2-7, with TRBD1 identical over 8 bases. Per germline, CDR1 LNHDA and CDR2 SQIVND (reference sequence). Trimming cost V 5 bases and J 6 bases; bases outside gene matches: 15. This CDR3 is built from 16 residues. The CDR3 nucleotides read TGTGCCAGTAGTGGCCCCGCGGGACAGGCCATCGGCGAGCAGTACTTC. It encodes CASSGPAGQAIGEQYF.

This clone was seen only once. J is TRBJ1-2 and V is TRBV5-1; 7 bases agree with TRBD1. Germline CDR1 SGHRS, CDR2 YFSETQ. This CDR3 has 20 residues. With V trimmed by 1 base and J by 4 bases, 22 bases remained unmatched. The CDR3 protein is CASSLNSLAQLQGSLYGYTF. For the CDR3, the DNA is TGCGCCAGCAGCTTGAACAGCTTGGCACAACTACAGGGGAGCCTCTATGGCTACACCTTC. The variable domain in full, completed from reference TRBV5-1 and TRBJ1-2, reads KAGVTQTPRYLIKTRGQQVTLSCSPISGHRSVSWYQQTPGQGLQFLFEYFSETQRNKGNFPGRFSGRQFSNSRSEMNVSTLELGDSALYLCASSLNSLAQLQGSLYGYTFGSGTRLTVV.

The V and J genes are TRBV15 and TRBJ2-2, with D possibly matching TRBD1 (6 bases). V lost 5 bases and J lost 1, with 20 bases in between. The CDR3 contains 18 residues. Germline V gene lookup returns CDR1 LNHNV and CDR2 YYDKDF (reference sequence). The DNA of the CDR3 is TGTGCCACCAGCGCCCGCCCAGGGGCGGGTAAGAACACCGGGGAGCTGTTTTTT. Translated: CATSARPGAGKNTGELFF.

The gene calls are TRBV28 and TRBJ2-5, with D possibly being TRBD2 (6 bases). CDR3 size: 14 residues. V gave up 2 bases and J gave up 3 bases, with 10 bases separating them. The germline gives CDR1 MDHEN, CDR2 SYDVKM. The CDR3 here is CASSLQGGEETQYF. The CDR3 coding sequence is TGTGCCAGCAGTTTACAGGGCGGGGAAGAGACCCAGTACTTC. Supplemented by reference TRBV28 and TRBJ2-5, the full variable domain reads DVKVTQSSRYLVKRTGEKVFLECVQDMDHENMFWYRQDPGLGLRLIYFSYDVKMKEKGDIPEGYSVSREKKERFSLILESASTNQTSMYLCASSLQGGEETQYFGPGTRLLVL.

This chain joins TRBV9 and TRBJ2-7; D is perhaps TRBD1 (6 bases). Germline V gene lookup returns CDR1 SGDLS and CDR2 YYNGEE. V was trimmed by 3 bases and J by 5 bases, leaving 9 bases between them. The CDR3 totals 12 residues. This CDR3 is CASSGTDHEQYF. CDR3 sequence (DNA): TGTGCCAGCAGCGGGACAGACCACGAGCAGTACTTC.

The chain recombines TRBV3-1 (or the pseudogene TRBV3-2) with TRBJ2-1; the match to TRBD2 covers 9 bases. With V trimmed by 3 bases and J by 9 bases, 12 bases remained unmatched. The CDR3 sequence is 16 residues long. Germline V gene lookup returns CDR1 LGHDT and CDR2 YNNKEL (reference sequence). CDR3 residues: CASSQSSGMEGGEQFF. CDR3 coding DNA: TGTGCCAGCAGCCAGTCTAGCGGGATGGAGGGTGGTGAGCAGTTCTTC.

This clone was recorded a few times. The J gene is TRBJ1-5, the V gene TRBV28; a weak D match, TRBD1 (5 bases). The germline gives CDR1 MDHEN, CDR2 SYDVKM. This CDR3 is built from 14 residues. Trimming stripped 5 bases from V and 4 bases from J, with 12 bases between. The CDR3 region is CASSPQGGNQPQHF. The CDR3 bases are TGTGCCAGCAGTCCCCAGGGAGGTAATCAGCCCCAGCATTTT.

This chain joins TRBV11-2 and TRBJ1-1, with a weak D call TRBD1 (6 bases). The CDR3 covers 14 residues. The ends were cut back, 0 bases at V and 7 bases at J, with 12 bases in the middle. Germline V lookup: CDR1 SGHAT, CDR2 FQNNGV. CDR3 protein: CASSLDEGGSEAFF. CDR3 nucleotides: TGTGCCAGCAGCTTAGATGAAGGGGGAAGTGAAGCTTTCTTT. The full variable domain, its missing parts supplied by reference TRBV11-2 and TRBJ1-1, is EAGVAQSPRYKIIEKRQSVAFWCNPISGHATLYWYQQILGQGPKLLIQFQNNGVVDDSQLPKDRFSAERLKGVDSTLKIQPAKLEDSAVYLCASSLDEGGSEAFFGQGTRLTVV.

The chain has TRBV7-9 and TRBJ2-7; 9 nucleotides agree with TRBD2. This CDR3 comprises 16 residues. Looked up from germline, CDR1 is SEHNR and CDR2 is FQNEAQ (reference sequence). Trimming at V came to 2 bases and at J to 5 bases, leaving 10 bases not matched to a gene. This chain's CDR3 is CASSLTRLAGVHEQYF. The CDR3 nucleotides are TGTGCCAGCAGCTTAACCCGATTAGCGGGAGTCCACGAGCAGTACTTC.

This chain links TRBV28 with TRBJ2-5, with D maybe TRBD1 (6 bases). The CDR3 length is 14 residues. Germline V gene sequence: CDR1 MDHEN, CDR2 SYDVKM. Trimming removed 2 bases from V and 3 bases from J, with 10 bases in between. For the CDR3, the DNA is TGTGCCAGCAGTTTAGACAGGTTAAAAGAGACCCAGTACTTC. Its protein product is CASSLDRLKETQYF.

The rearrangement links TRBV19 to TRBJ2-1; 10 bases match TRBD2. In germline, CDR1 is LNHDA, CDR2 SQIVND (reference sequence). This CDR3 comprises 15 residues. Germline trimming cut 5 bases from V and 0 bases from J; bases unmatched to any gene: 1. CDR3 nucleotides: TGTGCCAGTAGTCGGACTAGCGGCTCCTACAATGAGCAGTTCTTC. This sequence encodes CASSRTSGSYNEQFF. The full variable domain, with the rest looked up from reference TRBV19 and TRBJ2-1, is DGGITQSPKYLFRKEGQNVTLSCEQNLNHDAMYWYRQDPGQGLRLIYYSQIVNDFQKGDIAEGYSVSREKKESFPLTVTSAQKNPTAFYLCASSRTSGSYNEQFFGPGTRLTVL.